This paragraph reports one T cell receptor (beta chain). Its antigen is as yet unknown. V was cut by 5 bases and J by 1 base, with 18 bases left in between. The CDR3 totals 17 residues. Germline assignment: CDR1 SEHNR and CDR2 FQNEAQ (reference sequence). The sample originates from a study of cytomegalovirus exposure and HLA in healthy donors. As for the study in general: An early data release held some 85 million unique TCRs from HLA-typed donors.

Study-level results: Within a later analysis, the majority of CMV-associated TCR beta chains appeared HLA-restricted. Segments of the TCR beta V type were, in most cases, productive about 90% or about 30% of the time in an earlier analysis. In a later analysis, V- and J-gene trimming of beta chains associated with a DCLRE1C missense variant, replicated independently.

Primers included in the PCR were 60 Vbeta and 13 Jbeta primers. TCRdb's table, derived via immunoSEQ multiplex PCR, lists solely in-frame clones and lacks some. The sample holds approximately 180,000 clones, around four fifths seen once. The gene calls are TRBV7-9 and TRBJ2-4; no definite D call. The source is a middle-aged woman in good health and CMV-seronegative. Sample: PBMCs. CDR3 in DNA: TGTGCCAGCAGCACGTACTCATCCTCTTTGGCCAAAAACATTCAGTACTTC. Protein: CASSTYSSSLAKNIQYF. Full variable domain (missing parts from reference TRBV7-9 and TRBJ2-4): DTGVSQNPRHKITKRGQNVTFRCDPISEHNRLYWYRQTLGQGPEFLTYFQNEAQLEKSRLLSDRFSAERPKGSFSTLEIQRTEQGDSAMYLCASSTYSSSLAKNIQYFGAGTRLSVL.